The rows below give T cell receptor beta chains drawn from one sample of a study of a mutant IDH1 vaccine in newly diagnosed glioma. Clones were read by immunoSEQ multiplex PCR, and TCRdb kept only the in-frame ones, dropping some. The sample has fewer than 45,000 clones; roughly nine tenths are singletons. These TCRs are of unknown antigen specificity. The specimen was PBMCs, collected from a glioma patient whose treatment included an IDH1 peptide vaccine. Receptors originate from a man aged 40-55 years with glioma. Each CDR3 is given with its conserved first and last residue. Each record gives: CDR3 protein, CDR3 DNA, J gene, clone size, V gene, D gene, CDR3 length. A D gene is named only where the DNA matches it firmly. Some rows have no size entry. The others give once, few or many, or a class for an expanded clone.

cdr3_aa: CATSRAQATDTQYF; cdr3_nt: TGTGCCACCAGCAGGGCCCAAGCCACAGATACGCAGTATTTT; j_call: TRBJ2-3; clone_size: -; v_call: TRBV15; d_call: -; cdr3_length: 14
cdr3_aa: CASSLMTGANQETQYF; cdr3_nt: TGCGCCAGCAGCTTAATGACAGGGGCCAACCAAGAGACCCAGTACTTC; j_call: TRBJ2-5; clone_size: -; v_call: TRBV5-1; d_call: TRBD1; cdr3_length: 16
cdr3_aa: CASSEGPRTEAFF; cdr3_nt: TGTGCCAGCAGTGAGGGTCCAAGGACTGAAGCTTTCTTT; j_call: TRBJ1-1; clone_size: -; v_call: TRBV2; d_call: -; cdr3_length: 13
cdr3_aa: CASSPPPSGQETQYF; cdr3_nt: TGTGCCAGCAGCCCCCCCCCTAGCGGACAAGAGACCCAGTACTTC; j_call: TRBJ2-5; clone_size: few; v_call: TRBV7-6; d_call: TRBD2; cdr3_length: 15
cdr3_aa: CASSSLDYQPQHF; cdr3_nt: TGTGCCAGCAGCTCTCTGGATTATCAGCCCCAGCATTTT; j_call: TRBJ1-5; clone_size: -; v_call: TRBV7-2; d_call: -; cdr3_length: 13
cdr3_aa: CSVEFWTGPSSYNEQFF; cdr3_nt: TGCAGCGTTGAATTTTGGACAGGCCCAAGCTCCTACAATGAGCAGTTCTTC; j_call: TRBJ2-1; clone_size: -; v_call: TRBV29-1; d_call: TRBD1; cdr3_length: 17
cdr3_aa: CASSLVKAAGFYGYTF; cdr3_nt: TGTGCCAGCAGCTTAGTTAAGGCCGCCGGGTTCTATGGCTACACCTTC; j_call: TRBJ1-2; clone_size: -; v_call: TRBV7-8; d_call: -; cdr3_length: 16
cdr3_aa: CASSSDRARTAEAFF; cdr3_nt: TGTGCCAGCTCCTCCGACAGGGCCCGAACGGCTGAAGCTTTCTTT; j_call: TRBJ1-1; clone_size: -; v_call: TRBV18; d_call: TRBD1; cdr3_length: 15
cdr3_aa: CASSSGTNTDTQYF; cdr3_nt: TGTGCCAGCAGCTCCGGGACAAACACAGATACGCAGTATTTT; j_call: TRBJ2-3; clone_size: -; v_call: TRBV7-3; d_call: -; cdr3_length: 14
cdr3_aa: CASKGSLGEKLFF; cdr3_nt: TGTGCCAGCAAGGGGTCCCTAGGGGAAAAACTGTTTTTT; j_call: TRBJ1-4; clone_size: -; v_call: TRBV7-2; d_call: -; cdr3_length: 13
cdr3_aa: CASSDFREAFF; cdr3_nt: TGTGCCAGCAGTGATTTCCGGGAAGCTTTCTTT; j_call: TRBJ1-1; clone_size: -; v_call: TRBV28; d_call: -; cdr3_length: 11
cdr3_aa: CASSTSRGKVNQPQHF; cdr3_nt: TGTGCCAGCAGCACCTCTCGGGGTAAGGTCAATCAGCCCCAGCATTTT; j_call: TRBJ1-5; clone_size: once; v_call: TRBV28; d_call: -; cdr3_length: 16
cdr3_aa: CSAEDRGLLFQETQYF; cdr3_nt: TGCAGCGCTGAGGACAGGGGCCTTCTATTTCAAGAGACCCAGTACTTC; j_call: TRBJ2-5; clone_size: -; v_call: TRBV29-1; d_call: TRBD1; cdr3_length: 16
cdr3_aa: CASSPSGLVVYEQYF; cdr3_nt: TGCGCCAGCAGTCCCTCGGGACTAGTAGTCTACGAGCAGTACTTC; j_call: TRBJ2-7; clone_size: -; v_call: TRBV4-1; d_call: TRBD2; cdr3_length: 15
cdr3_aa: CASSLQQGNYGYTF; cdr3_nt: TGTGCCAGCAGCTTGCAGCAGGGGAACTATGGCTACACCTTC; j_call: TRBJ1-2; clone_size: -; v_call: TRBV5-5; d_call: -; cdr3_length: 14
cdr3_aa: CASSRGQGDTEAFF; cdr3_nt: TGTGCCAGCAGCCGTGGGCAGGGGGACACTGAAGCTTTCTTT; j_call: TRBJ1-1; clone_size: -; v_call: TRBV5-5; d_call: TRBD1; cdr3_length: 14
cdr3_aa: CASSLGAGGKHEQFF; cdr3_nt: TGTGCCAGCAGCTTAGGAGCGGGGGGGAAACATGAGCAGTTCTTC; j_call: TRBJ2-1; clone_size: -; v_call: TRBV11-3; d_call: TRBD2; cdr3_length: 15
cdr3_aa: CASSIIGETQYF; cdr3_nt: TGTGCCAGCAGTATCATCGGGGAGACCCAGTACTTC; j_call: TRBJ2-5; clone_size: -; v_call: TRBV27; d_call: -; cdr3_length: 12
cdr3_aa: CASSPLGADTQYF; cdr3_nt: TGCGCCAGCAGCCCCCTCGGGGCAGATACGCAGTATTTT; j_call: TRBJ2-3; clone_size: once; v_call: TRBV4-1; d_call: -; cdr3_length: 13
cdr3_aa: CSVEGETGLTQYF; cdr3_nt: TGCAGCGTTGAGGGGGAAACAGGGCTAACGCAGTATTTT; j_call: TRBJ2-3; clone_size: -; v_call: TRBV29-1; d_call: -; cdr3_length: 13
cdr3_aa: CASSLNGNTEAFF; cdr3_nt: TGTGCCAGCAGCTTAAATGGAAACACTGAAGCTTTCTTT; j_call: TRBJ1-1; clone_size: -; v_call: TRBV7-9; d_call: -; cdr3_length: 13
cdr3_aa: CASSARDRTQPQHF; cdr3_nt: TGTGCCAGCAGCGCCCGGGACAGGACTCAGCCCCAGCATTTT; j_call: TRBJ1-5; clone_size: -; v_call: TRBV7-8; d_call: TRBD1; cdr3_length: 14
cdr3_aa: CASSLGTGHNEKLFF; cdr3_nt: TGTGCCAGCAGCCTAGGGACAGGGCATAATGAAAAACTGTTTTTT; j_call: TRBJ1-4; clone_size: -; v_call: TRBV7-8; d_call: TRBD1; cdr3_length: 15
cdr3_aa: CASSPDRGRWSEQFF; cdr3_nt: TGCGCCAGCAGCCCTGACAGGGGGCGCTGGAGTGAGCAGTTCTTC; j_call: TRBJ2-1; clone_size: once; v_call: TRBV5-1; d_call: TRBD1; cdr3_length: 15
cdr3_aa: CASSPGTSTGELFF; cdr3_nt: TGTGCCAGCAGCCCCGGGACTAGCACCGGGGAGCTGTTTTTT; j_call: TRBJ2-2; clone_size: once; v_call: TRBV6-4; d_call: TRBD2; cdr3_length: 14
cdr3_aa: CASSLAGGLNEQYF; cdr3_nt: TGTGCCAGCAGCTTAGCGGGGGGTTTGAACGAGCAGTACTTC; j_call: TRBJ2-7; clone_size: -; v_call: TRBV7-9; d_call: -; cdr3_length: 14
cdr3_aa: CASSPPTGGWETQYF; cdr3_nt: TGTGCCAGCAGTCCCCCGACAGGGGGCTGGGAGACCCAGTACTTC; j_call: TRBJ2-5; clone_size: -; v_call: TRBV28; d_call: TRBD1; cdr3_length: 15
cdr3_aa: CASGDDLTGSPIPYEQYF; cdr3_nt: TGTGCCAGCGGAGACGATCTGACAGGGTCTCCCATTCCCTACGAGCAGTACTTC; j_call: TRBJ2-7; clone_size: -; v_call: TRBV7-2; d_call: TRBD1; cdr3_length: 18
cdr3_aa: CASSLGQLLQETQYF; cdr3_nt: TGCGCCAGCAGCTTAGGACAGTTACTACAAGAGACCCAGTACTTC; j_call: TRBJ2-5; clone_size: -; v_call: TRBV5-1; d_call: -; cdr3_length: 15
cdr3_aa: CASRDFPGHSAGELFF; cdr3_nt: TGCGCCAGCAGGGACTTTCCGGGGCATTCGGCCGGGGAGCTGTTTTTT; j_call: TRBJ2-2; clone_size: once; v_call: TRBV4-1; d_call: -; cdr3_length: 16
cdr3_aa: CASSFGEAGELFF; cdr3_nt: TGTGCCAGCAGCTTTGGGGAGGCCGGGGAGCTGTTTTTT; j_call: TRBJ2-2; clone_size: once; v_call: TRBV27; d_call: -; cdr3_length: 13
cdr3_aa: CASRTRQVHSYEQYF; cdr3_nt: TGTGCCAGCAGGACTCGACAGGTCCACTCCTACGAGCAGTACTTC; j_call: TRBJ2-7; clone_size: -; v_call: TRBV6-6; d_call: -; cdr3_length: 15
cdr3_aa: CAISESRAGGQETQYF; cdr3_nt: TGTGCCATCAGTGAGTCTCGGGCGGGGGGCCAAGAGACCCAGTACTTC; j_call: TRBJ2-5; clone_size: -; v_call: TRBV10-3; d_call: TRBD2; cdr3_length: 16
cdr3_aa: CASSYRQGLTDTQYF; cdr3_nt: TGTGCCAGCAGTTACCGGCAGGGGTTGACAGATACGCAGTATTTT; j_call: TRBJ2-3; clone_size: -; v_call: TRBV6-5; d_call: -; cdr3_length: 15
cdr3_aa: CASSLTSGPYNEQFF; cdr3_nt: TGTGCCAGCAGCTTAACTAGCGGCCCCTACAATGAGCAGTTCTTC; j_call: TRBJ2-1; clone_size: once; v_call: TRBV13; d_call: TRBD2; cdr3_length: 15
cdr3_aa: CASRIGVGETQYF; cdr3_nt: TGTGCCAGCAGGATAGGGGTGGGGGAGACCCAGTACTTC; j_call: TRBJ2-5; clone_size: -; v_call: TRBV2; d_call: -; cdr3_length: 13
cdr3_aa: CASRTTGDNEKLFF; cdr3_nt: TGTGCCAGTAGGACGACAGGAGACAACGAAAAACTGTTTTTT; j_call: TRBJ1-4; clone_size: -; v_call: TRBV19; d_call: -; cdr3_length: 14
cdr3_aa: CASSLEGHGNTIYF; cdr3_nt: TGTGCCAGCAGCTTGGAGGGACATGGAAACACCATATATTTT; j_call: TRBJ1-3; clone_size: -; v_call: TRBV5-4; d_call: -; cdr3_length: 14
cdr3_aa: CASSLSGARETQYF; cdr3_nt: TGTGCCAGCAGCTTATCAGGGGCAAGGGAGACCCAGTACTTC; j_call: TRBJ2-5; clone_size: -; v_call: TRBV11-2; d_call: -; cdr3_length: 14
cdr3_aa: CASRPWGEEVRTEAFF; cdr3_nt: TGTGCCAGCAGGCCTTGGGGGGAGGAGGTTCGCACTGAAGCTTTCTTT; j_call: TRBJ1-1; clone_size: -; v_call: TRBV28; d_call: -; cdr3_length: 16
cdr3_aa: CASSVRSPLGETQYF; cdr3_nt: TGTGCCAGCAGTGTTAGGTCACCCCTAGGGGAGACCCAGTACTTC; j_call: TRBJ2-5; clone_size: few; v_call: TRBV2; d_call: -; cdr3_length: 15
cdr3_aa: CASSPQRGGRTGELFF; cdr3_nt: TGTGCCAGCTCACCTCAGCGGGGGGGCCGGACCGGGGAGCTGTTTTTT; j_call: TRBJ2-2; clone_size: once; v_call: TRBV18; d_call: TRBD2; cdr3_length: 16
cdr3_aa: CASSESNKGSYEQYF; cdr3_nt: TGTGCCAGCAGTGAATCCAACAAGGGGTCCTACGAGCAGTACTTC; j_call: TRBJ2-7; clone_size: -; v_call: TRBV25-1; d_call: -; cdr3_length: 15
cdr3_aa: CASTLTGREAFF; cdr3_nt: TGTGCCAGCACCTTAACAGGGCGTGAAGCTTTCTTT; j_call: TRBJ1-1; clone_size: -; v_call: TRBV28; d_call: -; cdr3_length: 12
cdr3_aa: CAGSPGNSGNTIYF; cdr3_nt: TGTGCCGGCTCCCCCGGCAACTCTGGAAACACCATATATTTT; j_call: TRBJ1-3; clone_size: -; v_call: TRBV2; d_call: -; cdr3_length: 14
cdr3_aa: CASSLGQGATNEKLFF; cdr3_nt: TGCGCCAGCAGCCTAGGACAGGGGGCAACTAATGAAAAACTGTTTTTT; j_call: TRBJ1-4; clone_size: -; v_call: TRBV5-1; d_call: TRBD1; cdr3_length: 16
cdr3_aa: CASSLWPNIRGRGPGELFF; cdr3_nt: TGTGCCAGCAGTTTATGGCCAAATATCAGGGGCCGAGGTCCCGGGGAGCTGTTTTTT; j_call: TRBJ2-2; clone_size: -; v_call: TRBV28; d_call: -; cdr3_length: 19
cdr3_aa: CASSLGLAGASDTQYF; cdr3_nt: TGTGCCAGCAGCTTGGGCCTAGCGGGAGCTTCAGATACGCAGTATTTT; j_call: TRBJ2-3; clone_size: -; v_call: TRBV7-9; d_call: TRBD2; cdr3_length: 16
cdr3_aa: CASSETEPAEAFF; cdr3_nt: TGTGCCAGCAGTGAGACGGAGCCAGCTGAAGCTTTCTTT; j_call: TRBJ1-1; clone_size: -; v_call: TRBV6-1; d_call: -; cdr3_length: 13
cdr3_aa: CASRSHANPGQFF; cdr3_nt: TGTGCCAGCCGGTCTCACGCTAACCCGGGGCAGTTCTTC; j_call: TRBJ2-1; clone_size: once; v_call: TRBV2; d_call: -; cdr3_length: 13
cdr3_aa: CASSQYFHRWSSYNSPLHF; cdr3_nt: TGCGCCAGCAGTCAATACTTTCACAGGTGGAGCTCCTATAATTCACCCCTCCACTTT; j_call: TRBJ1-6; clone_size: -; v_call: TRBV23-1; d_call: -; cdr3_length: 19
cdr3_aa: CASSLPGAPGAFF; cdr3_nt: TGTGCCAGCAGCTTGCCGGGGGCCCCAGGGGCTTTCTTT; j_call: TRBJ1-1; clone_size: -; v_call: TRBV7-9; d_call: -; cdr3_length: 13
cdr3_aa: CASGRDGNSPLHF; cdr3_nt: TGTGCCAGCGGCCGGGACGGCAATTCACCCCTCCACTTT; j_call: TRBJ1-6; clone_size: -; v_call: TRBV6-5; d_call: -; cdr3_length: 13
cdr3_aa: CASSSGSYNEQFF; cdr3_nt: TGTGCCAGCAGCAGCGGTTCCTACAATGAGCAGTTCTTC; j_call: TRBJ2-1; clone_size: -; v_call: TRBV6-4; d_call: -; cdr3_length: 13
cdr3_aa: CASGFGAGTEAFF; cdr3_nt: TGTGCTAGTGGTTTCGGGGCTGGGACTGAAGCTTTCTTT; j_call: TRBJ1-1; clone_size: -; v_call: TRBV12-5; d_call: -; cdr3_length: 13